This T cell receptor beta chain was observed in a study of T cell repertoires in cytomegalovirus infection (dated by TCRdb to the late 2010s). Some background on the complete study: The peptide stimulations were aimed at well-studied HLA-B-restricted epitopes as well as recently identified HLA-C-restricted CMV epitopes, whose presentation resists viral immunomodulation. The HLA type of each donor mattered for the analysis, because public TCR beta signatures pointed to carriage of CMV infection along with the matching HLA type. On the study overall, not on this receptor specifically: In the ex vivo response, HLA-C-restricted CMV-specific TCR beta clonotypes were dominant, and in two of eight donors the single most frequent clonotype came from this HLA-C-restricted group. In both this cohort and an independent cohort of under 450 donors, the cumulative frequency of public TCR beta family members distinguished carriers of CMV infection plus the relevant HLA type.

In the paper's terms, the treatment or condition label means: in vitro stimulation with specific CMV peptide epitopes to enrich CMV-specific T cells. Points on this clonotype: Its antigen remains undetermined. The junction differs from germline at one of its ends, possibly a read error.

TCRdb lists the instrument as Illumina HiSeq 1500. TCRdb took the public reads, trimmed them with fastp at Q25, ran MiXCR for clone calling and kept in-frame beta chains. All rows with the same CDR3 protein become a single entry with the most common DNA and genes. This sample is represented by around 900,000 distinct CDR3 sequences; roughly 30% of them were singletons. Clones ranked in the top ten supply around an eighth of the sample. There are 16 amino acids in the CDR3, from cysteine to phenylalanine inclusive. Of all the DNA, just the CDR3 is kept, 48 bases in frame from base 1. The germline V gene (reference sequence) specifies LNHDA as CDR1 and SQIVND as CDR2.

The TCR sequence derives from a human donor in good health (CMV status not recorded). Some clones in this sample may be carry-over from other donors' samples. The sequence joins TRBV19 to TRBJ2-4; 11 nucleotides in the junction match TRBD1. Here the sequenced sample was cultured CD8+ T cells from PBMCs, taken from culture after CMV antigen stimulation. For the CDR3, the sequence is CASSSRTGGRGNIQHF. The nucleotide sequence reads as follows: TGTGCCAGTAGTTCGCGGACAGGGGGCCGTGGAAACATTCAGCACTTC. When the CDR3 is completed using the reference TRBV19 and TRBJ2-4 genes on either side, the full variable domain is DGGITQSPKYLFRKEGQNVTLSCEQNLNHDAMYWYRQDPGQGLRLIYYSQIVNDFQKGDIAEGYSVSREKKESFPLTVTSAQKNPTAFYLCASSSRTGGRGNIQHFGAGTRLSVL.